This T cell receptor (beta chain) is drawn from a study of coeliac disease. As regards this clone: Its antigen remains unknown.

Measured with immunoSEQ multiplex PCR; TCRdb has only the in-frame clones, and not every one. The profile covers over 5,500 clones, with around 62% appearing a single time and approximately 20% taken by the ten largest. Notes on the study in general: Active celiac intraepithelial and lamina propria samples had lower TRB and TRG clonality than control samples. TRB repertoires were largely private, with most amino acid sequences found in only one sample. Of coeliac lamina propria samples, about 55% of the 18 held published gliadin-specific TRB sequences, versus 1 of 6 controls.

The CDR3 is 16 residues long. Germline CDR1 SGHAT, CDR2 FQDESV (reference sequence). Unmatched junction bases numbered 7, after V lost 5 bases and J lost 4 bases. The chain carries TRBV11-1 and TRBJ2-6; 8 bases line up with TRBD1. The sequencing input was lymphocytes from the gut lamina propria. The clonotype originates from a man aged 55 to 70 with celiac disease on a gluten-free diet. The CDR3 region is CASSPGQGSGANVLTF. For the CDR3, the DNA is TGTGCCAGCAGCCCCGGACAGGGCAGCGGGGCCAACGTCCTGACTTTC. The whole variable domain, filled in from reference TRBV11-1 and TRBJ2-6, reads EAEVAQSPRYKITEKSQAVAFWCDPISGHATLYWYRQILGQGPELLVQFQDESVVDDSQLPKDRFSAERLKGVDSTLKIQPAELGDSAMYLCASSPGQGSGANVLTFGAGSRLTVL.